A selection of T cell receptor beta chains follows, all from one sample in a study of graft-versus-host responses after intestinal transplantation. Repertoires were generated with immunoSEQ multiplex PCR, while TCRdb's copy carries only in-frame clones and drops some. The repertoire holds about 30,000 clones, with about 80% as singletons. This sample comprised ileum tissue, obtained 98 days after intestinal transplantation. The source of these receptors is a human patient who received an intestinal transplant, so some T cells may come from the graft donor. Both conserved end residues are part of each CDR3. The D gene is left open where the match is weak. Not every row has a clone size; where given, it reads once, few, many or a size class.

V: TRBV19; size: .; D: .; J: TRBJ1-5; CDR3: CASRTTGTPRWSNQPQHF; DNA: TGTGCCAGTAGGACCACAGGGACCCCCAGATGGAGCAATCAGCCCCAGCATTTT
V: TRBV15; size: .; D: .; J: TRBJ1-1; CDR3: CATSRDPRTENTEAFF; DNA: TGTGCCACCAGCAGAGATCCCCGTACAGAGAACACTGAAGCTTTCTTT
V: TRBV4-2; size: .; D: .; J: TRBJ2-5; CDR3: CASSQDWGEETQYF; DNA: TGTGCCAGCAGCCAAGATTGGGGGGAGGAGACCCAGTACTTC
V: TRBV7-8; size: .; D: .; J: TRBJ2-6; CDR3: CASSLAAGYLSGANVLTF; DNA: TGTGCCAGCAGCTTAGCGGCAGGGTACCTCTCTGGGGCCAACGTCCTGACTTTC
V: TRBV2; size: .; D: .; J: TRBJ2-5; CDR3: CASTRREGQETQYF; DNA: TGTGCCAGCACTCGAAGAGAGGGGCAAGAGACCCAGTACTTC
V: TRBV5-1; size: .; D: TRBD1; J: TRBJ1-6; CDR3: CASSFQRDSNSPLHF; DNA: TGCGCCAGCAGCTTCCAGCGGGACAGTAATTCACCCCTCCACTTT
V: TRBV7-9; size: .; D: .; J: TRBJ2-7; CDR3: CASSFSGQIQPYEQYF; DNA: TGTGCCAGCAGCTTTAGCGGACAGATTCAACCCTACGAGCAGTACTTC
V: TRBV27; size: once; D: .; J: TRBJ2-6; CDR3: CASSWAWTSGANVLTF; DNA: TGTGCCAGCAGTTGGGCGTGGACCTCTGGGGCCAACGTCCTGACTTTC
V: TRBV7-7; size: few; D: .; J: TRBJ2-5; CDR3: CASSSSSGQETQYF; DNA: TGTGCCAGCAGCTCCTCCTCGGGGCAAGAGACCCAGTACTTC
V: TRBV4-1; size: .; D: TRBD2; J: TRBJ2-5; CDR3: CASSQDNNPWLAGQYRETQYF; DNA: TGCGCCAGCAGCCAAGATAATAACCCCTGGCTAGCGGGTCAGTATAGGGAGACCCAGTACTTC